This T cell receptor (beta chain) is from a study of OX40 agonist ivuxolimab in advanced cancers. Overall study: The study treated patients with ivuxolimab, an agonistic anti-OX40 (CD134) antibody. Eligibility admitted prior anti-PD-1, anti-PD-L1 or anti-CTLA-4 therapy; about 40% had some.

General study results and limits: Expanded clones belonging to CD8+ T cells outnumbered, on average, those of CD4+.

Systemic immunosuppression or autoimmune disease history was grounds to exclude patients. Clones were sequenced by immunoSEQ multiplex PCR, and TCRdb holds only the in-frame ones, with some missing. The table has around 52,000 clones, 83% seen once. With regard to this clone: Its antigen is not identified.

With 2 bases clipped from V and 5 bases from J, the junction kept 11 bases outside the gene matches. Germline lookup yields CDR1 SGHRS and CDR2 YFSETQ. This CDR3 is 16 amino acids long. The sequence derives from an adult with an advanced solid tumor such as melanoma, head and neck, liver or kidney cancer. The chain has TRBV5-1 and TRBJ1-1, with TRBD1 matching over 8 bases. The source material was CD4+ or CD8+ T cells sorted from blood, sampled in a trial of the OX40 agonist ivuxolimab. The CDR3 is CASSLYVTGGLTEAFF. The CDR3 DNA sequence: TGCGCCAGCAGCTTATACGTTACAGGGGGGTTAACTGAAGCTTTCTTT.